The 21 T cell receptor beta chains in this list originate from one sample, sequenced in a study of identical twins. TCRdb re-called the 5' RACE reads through MiXCR, storing one row per CDR3 protein. The sample has 200,000 to 300,000 distinct CDR3 sequences, about 11% seen once. The source material was memory T cells sorted from blood. The receptors here all came from a man aged 45-60 years in good health.

This clonotype was counted ten times or more. The chain uses TRBV20-1 and TRBJ2-1; the match to TRBD2 covers 7 bases. The junction had 11 bases not matched to a gene; V was cut back by 0 bases and J by 6 bases. Germline CDR1 and CDR2: DFQATT and SNEGSKA (reference sequence). This CDR3 comprises 16 residues. The CDR3 protein is CSARDLALAWGNEQFF. For the CDR3, the DNA is TGCAGTGCTAGAGATTTAGCACTAGCGTGGGGCAATGAGCAGTTCTTC.

The table lists this clonotype with many counts. J is TRBJ2-1 and V is TRBV4-3; D possibly corresponds to TRBD1 (5 bases). There are 17 residues in the CDR3. Germline assignment: CDR1 LGHNA and CDR2 YSLEER. V was shortened by 0 bases and J by 0 bases, with 12 bases between the two germline ends. The CDR3 region is CASSQDWYRSSYNEQFF. In DNA form, the CDR3 reads TGCGCCAGCAGCCAAGATTGGTACAGGAGCTCCTACAATGAGCAGTTCTTC.

This chain links TRBV6-1 with TRBJ1-6; the D gene is possibly TRBD1 (5 bases). The CDR3 spans 14 residues. V lost 6 bases and J 7 bases, leaving 13 bases between the germline ends. Germline V gives CDR1 MNHNS, CDR2 SASEGT. DNA for the CDR3: TGTGCCAGCAGGAACCAGGGTTACAATTCACCCCTCCACTTT. This translates into CASRNQGYNSPLHF.

This clonotype was seen many times. This chain uses TRBV12-3 or TRBV12-4 with TRBJ1-1; no definite D call. The ends were cut back, 3 bases at V and 4 bases at J, with 15 bases in the middle. The CDR3 runs 15 residues. CDR3 in DNA: TGTGCCAGCAGTTTCTTTGGTACGCGAGGCACTGAAGCTTTCTTT. Its protein is CASSFFGTRGTEAFF.

This clonotype was detected ten times or more. The chain has TRBV28 and TRBJ1-1; no firm D call. Trimming shortened V by 2 bases and J by 4 bases, and 11 bases separated the two germline ends. Germline values: CDR1 MDHEN, CDR2 SYDVKM. There are 14 residues in the CDR3. CDR3 DNA: TGTGCCAGCAGTTTAGCCGGGCGAGTCACTGAAGCTTTCTTT. Its translation is CASSLAGRVTEAFF. The complete variable domain, with remaining parts taken from reference TRBV28 and TRBJ1-1, reads DVKVTQSSRYLVKRTGEKVFLECVQDMDHENMFWYRQDPGLGLRLIYFSYDVKMKEKGDIPEGYSVSREKKERFSLILESASTNQTSMYLCASSLAGRVTEAFFGQGTRLTVV.

The table lists this clonotype with many counts. The V gene is TRBV7-3, the J gene TRBJ2-1, with 9 bases fitting TRBD2. J lost 8 bases, V lost 0 bases, and 17 bases had no gene match. From germline, CDR1 is SGHTA and CDR2 FQGTGA. The CDR3 length is 19 residues. The CDR3 coding sequence is TGTGCCAGCAGCTTAACGGAGAACCCACCGGGACTAGCTTTGTATGAGCAGTTCTTC. Amino acids: CASSLTENPPGLALYEQFF.

This chain joins TRBV29-1 and TRBJ2-7; 9 bases map to TRBD1. Losses at the gene ends were 7 bases for V and 4 bases for J; bases not matched to a gene: 5. The germline V gene encodes CDR1 SQVTM and CDR2 ANQGSEA. The CDR3 contains 12 residues. CDR3 residues: CSAMTGGYEQYF. DNA for the CDR3: TGCAGCGCTATGACAGGGGGTTACGAGCAGTACTTC.

This sequence joins TRBV10-3 and TRBJ1-2; D call uncertain. Germline V gene data show CDR1 as ENHRY and CDR2 as SYGVKD. The CDR3 runs 15 residues. V lost 3 bases to trimming and J lost 8 bases, with 19 bases between them. DNA of the CDR3: TGTGCCATCAGTGATACAGCACGGGGAACCGACGGCTACACCTTC. Translated, it gives CAISDTARGTDGYTF.

This clonotype was detected only a few times. V is TRBV28 and J is TRBJ1-5, with 7 bases aligning to TRBD1. Germline-derived CDR1 and CDR2 are MDHEN and SYDVKM. The V gene end was trimmed by 6 bases and the J gene end by 6 bases; junction bases not matched to a gene: 8. The CDR3 is 14 residues long. The CDR3: CASSSRGWIQPQHF. Written as DNA, the CDR3 is TGTGCCAGCAGCTCCAGGGGGTGGATTCAGCCCCAGCATTTT.

This clonotype was observed at least ten times. The chain employs TRBV5-6 and TRBJ2-1; D possibly corresponds to TRBD1 (6 bases). Germline values: CDR1 SGHDT, CDR2 YYEEEE. V was cut by 4 bases and J by 6 bases, with 11 bases left in between. The CDR3 is 13 amino acids. The CDR3 coding sequence is TGTGCCAGCAGCCGCAGGGGAAGCAATGAGCAGTTCTTC. Translation: CASSRRGSNEQFF.

This clonotype was observed a few times. In DNA, the CDR3 is TGTGCCAGCAGCTTAGCAGCGGGGTTTGGCTACACCTTC. Translating gives CASSLAAGFGYTF. The J gene is TRBJ1-2, the V gene TRBV7-9; D remains unclear. CDR3 length equals 13 residues. Trimming removed 0 bases at V and 7 bases at J, with 9 bases between. The germline gives CDR1 SEHNR, CDR2 FQNEAQ (reference sequence).

As concerns this clonotype: It is unclear where the CDR3 begins or ends on the DNA, so no DNA is shown, and the CDR3 is as TCRdb lists it. V is TRBV6-2 or TRBV6-3 and J is TRBJ1-5; the table names TRBD1, a call not compared with the DNA. Germline V gene data show CDR1 as MNHEY and CDR2 as SVGEGT. Both ends counted, the CDR3 spans 17 residues. The CDR3 protein is CASSTSEWGKGNQPQHF.

At least ten counts were recorded for this clonotype. The chain recombines TRBV7-9 with TRBJ2-7; 7 nucleotides line up with TRBD1. Germline CDR1 reads SEHNR; CDR2 reads FQNEAQ (reference sequence). This CDR3 has 15 amino acids. Unmatched junction bases numbered 7, after V lost 5 bases and J lost 0 bases. CDR3 coding DNA: TGTGCCAGCAGCGAGGGGGCCAGGTCCTCCTACGAGCAGTACTTC. It specifies CASSEGARSSYEQYF.

This clonotype was recorded at least ten times. The chain has TRBV19 and TRBJ2-2; D uncertain. The V gene's germline CDR1 is LNHDA and CDR2 SQIVND (reference sequence). V was shortened by 8 bases and J by 3 bases, with 7 bases between the two germline ends. The CDR3 consists of 12 residues. The CDR3 DNA reads as TGTGCCAGTGTCGAGTACACCGGGGAGCTGTTTTTT. Translating gives CASVEYTGELFF.

This chain uses TRBV7-9 with TRBJ1-6; a weak D match, TRBD1 (5 bases). V lost 0 bases to trimming and J lost 7 bases, with 7 bases between them. CDR1 SEHNR and CDR2 FQNEAQ come from the germline V gene (reference sequence). This CDR3 region has 14 residues. CDR3 protein: CASSLAQGNSPLHF. CDR3 DNA: TGTGCCAGCAGCTTAGCCCAGGGAAATTCACCCCTCCACTTT.

This clonotype occurred many times. The CDR3 DNA reads as TGTGCCAGCAGCTTAGGACTCCAGTTACCCGGCTACACCTTC. Residues: CASSLGLQLPGYTF. J is TRBJ1-2 and V is TRBV7-2, with D unclear. V lost 1 base and J 8 bases, leaving 14 bases between the germline ends. The germline V gene has CDR1 SGHTA and CDR2 FQGNSA. The length of the CDR3 is 14 residues. The whole variable domain, filled in from reference TRBV7-2 and TRBJ1-2, reads GAGVSQSPSNKVTEKGKDVELRCDPISGHTALYWYRQSLGQGLEFLIYFQGNSAPDKSGLPSDRFSAERTGGSVSTLTIQRTQQEDSAVYLCASSLGLQLPGYTFGSGTRLTVV.

This clonotype was detected many times. The rearrangement uses TRBV15 and TRBJ1-5; TRBD1 matches 10 bases. The CDR3 is 16 amino acids. Per the germline V gene, CDR1 is LNHNV and CDR2 is YYDKDF (reference sequence). V lost 3 bases and J lost 4; bases outside the gene matches: 6. DNA for the CDR3: TGTGCCACCAGCAGGCGGGACAGGGGCCCTAATCAGCCCCAGCATTTT. This encodes CATSRRDRGPNQPQHF.

This clonotype has ten or more counts. This rearrangement joins TRBV15 to TRBJ2-3; D is perhaps TRBD2 (5 bases). Per germline, CDR1 LNHNV and CDR2 YYDKDF (reference sequence). V lost 4 bases to trimming and J lost 0 bases, with 20 bases between them. This CDR3 has 18 residues. Here the CDR3 DNA reads TGTGCCACCAGCACCCGCGCAATACTGCGGACTAGCACAGATACGCAGTATTTT. This gives the protein CATSTRAILRTSTDTQYF.

The chain has TRBV5-1 and TRBJ2-2; D may be TRBD1 (5 bases). This CDR3 has 16 residues. V was trimmed by 6 bases and J by 0 bases, leaving 15 bases between them. CDR1 is SGHRS and CDR2 is YFSETQ in the germline V gene. The chain's CDR3 is CASTLLAGPNTGELFF. The CDR3 coding sequence is TGCGCCAGCACCCTGTTGGCAGGGCCGAACACCGGGGAGCTGTTTTTT.

This clonotype was detected a few times. DNA of the CDR3: TGCAGTGCTCCCCACGGGACTAGCGGCTACAATGAGCAGTTCTTC. Translating it yields CSAPHGTSGYNEQFF. The genes are TRBV20-1 and TRBJ2-1; 11 nucleotides line up with TRBD2. The trim removed 5 bases at V and 3 bases at J, leaving 6 bases unmatched. There are 15 residues in the CDR3. Germline values: CDR1 DFQATT, CDR2 SNEGSKA (reference sequence).

This clonotype was seen a handful of times. The V gene is TRBV2, the J gene TRBJ1-2, with D possibly being TRBD1 (5 bases). In germline, CDR1 is SNHLY, CDR2 FYNNEI. There are 14 residues in the CDR3. V lost 6 bases and J 1 base, leaving 12 bases between the germline ends. This CDR3 is CASRGRQFNYGYTF. The DNA for the CDR3 is TGTGCCAGCAGGGGCCGACAGTTTAACTATGGCTACACCTTC.